This is a list of T cell receptor beta chains from one sample in a study of PD-1 blockade in classical Hodgkin lymphoma. The assay was immunoSEQ multiplex PCR, and TCRdb's table has in-frame clones only and misses some. Of just under 20,000 clones listed, about 85% are singletons. Specimen: CD8+ T cells from blood, collected before the fourth cycle of nivolumab. The receptors were gathered from a human donor with classical Hodgkin lymphoma. CDR3s include the opening cysteine and the closing phenylalanine or tryptophan. D genes are given only for firm matches. Where a row states a size, it is once, few, many or the class of an expanded clone; other rows omit it.

d_call	clone_size	v_call	j_call	cdr3_nt	cdr3_aa
TRBD2	-	TRBV10-2	TRBJ2-1	TGCGCCAGCAGTGAGAGTAGCGGGAGTGGTGAGCAGTTCTTC	CASSESSGSGEQFF
-	-	TRBV11-2	TRBJ2-3	TGTGCCAGCAGCCTCTCCTCCCCGGCGCAGTATTTT	CASSLSSPAQYF
-	-	TRBV7-2	TRBJ2-5	TGTGCCAGCAGCTTAAATAGGATAGAGACCCAGTACTTC	CASSLNRIETQYF
-	-	TRBV5-6	TRBJ2-3	TGTGCCAGCAGTAACATAGGGCCCCCGTTGAGCACAGATACGCAGTATTTT	CASSNIGPPLSTDTQYF
-	-	TRBV19	TRBJ2-1	TGTGCCAGTATGTGGAGCAATGAGCAGTTCTTC	CASMWSNEQFF
TRBD2	-	TRBV7-9	TRBJ2-1	TGTGCCAGCAGCCTTCTAGCGGGGGAGCCGTATGAGCAGTTCTTC	CASSLLAGEPYEQFF
TRBD2	-	TRBV5-6	TRBJ2-7	TGTGCCAGCACGGGGGGTTCCTACGAGCAGTACTTC	CASTGGSYEQYF
-	once	TRBV7-9	TRBJ2-7	TGTGCCAGCAGCCTGCCCGACCGGGGCAAGCAGTACTTC	CASSLPDRGKQYF
-	few	TRBV25-1	TRBJ1-5	TGTGCCAGCAGTCGCGACGGATATCAGCCCCAGCATTTT	CASSRDGYQPQHF
-	-	TRBV7-6	TRBJ1-2	TGTGCCAGCAGCTTAGGACACTTCTATGGCTACACCTTC	CASSLGHFYGYTF
-	-	TRBV11-2	TRBJ2-7	TGTGCCAGCAGCTTAGAGGGCGACAGTTACGGGCAGTACTTC	CASSLEGDSYGQYF
TRBD1	-	TRBV7-9	TRBJ1-1	TGTGCCAGCAGATCGGGACAGGGGAACACTGAAGCTTTCTTT	CASRSGQGNTEAFF
TRBD1	few	TRBV28	TRBJ1-2	TGTGCCAGCAGTTCGAGGGGGCTCGTCTATGGCTACACCTTC	CASSSRGLVYGYTF
TRBD1	-	TRBV5-6	TRBJ2-7	TGTGCCAGCAGCTTGGGGGGGACAGTAAGCTACGAGCAGTACTTC	CASSLGGTVSYEQYF
-	-	TRBV13	TRBJ2-1	TGTGCCAGCAGCCCTCTGGGGGATTTAGACGATGAGCAGTTCTTC	CASSPLGDLDDEQFF
-	-	TRBV14	TRBJ1-3	TGTGCCAGCAGCCAAGTTACAGCGGGAAACACCATATATTTT	CASSQVTAGNTIYF
-	-	TRBV7-9	TRBJ2-7	TGTGCCAGCAGCTCTCTGAGCTACGAGCAGTACTTC	CASSSLSYEQYF
TRBD2	-	TRBV4-1	TRBJ2-2	TGCGCCAGCAGCCAAGATCCAGCGGGAGTAGGTACCGGGGAGCTGTTTTTT	CASSQDPAGVGTGELFF
-	few	TRBV11-2	TRBJ1-2	TGTGCCAGCAGCCTGGACAGCCTATATGGCTACACCTTC	CASSLDSLYGYTF
-	-	TRBV19	TRBJ1-5	TGTGCCAGTAGTGGGCTATATAGCAATCAGCCCCAGCATTTT	CASSGLYSNQPQHF
-	-	TRBV5-1	TRBJ2-5	TGCGCCAGCAGCTTGGCCGGGACCCAGTACTTC	CASSLAGTQYF
TRBD1	-	TRBV10-1	TRBJ2-5	TGCGCCAGCAGTGCCCCGACAGGGGTAGTTCTAGAGACCCAGTACTTC	CASSAPTGVVLETQYF
-	once	TRBV4-1	TRBJ1-1	TGCGCCAGCAGCCAAGTCTTCGTGACAGATGAAGCTTTCTTT	CASSQVFVTDEAFF
-	-	TRBV6-1	TRBJ2-7	TGTGCCAGCAGCGAATTGTGGCAGAGCTCCTACGAGCAGTACTTC	CASSELWQSSYEQYF
-	-	TRBV28	TRBJ1-5	TGTGCCAGCAGTTTCCTTCCAGGGTCCGGCCTCCAGCCCCAGCATTTT	CASSFLPGSGLQPQHF
-	few	TRBV5-6	TRBJ1-1	TGTGCCAGCAGCTACACCGGGACAGAAGCTTTCTTT	CASSYTGTEAFF
TRBD1	-	TRBV11-2	TRBJ1-1	TGTGCCAGCAGCTTCGGACAGGGGGCGGTGGGCACTGAAGCTTTCTTT	CASSFGQGAVGTEAFF
TRBD2	-	TRBV4-1	TRBJ2-3	TGCGCCAGCAGCCAAGAGGGTCTAGCGGGAGGGTACACAGATACGCAGTATTTT	CASSQEGLAGGYTDTQYF